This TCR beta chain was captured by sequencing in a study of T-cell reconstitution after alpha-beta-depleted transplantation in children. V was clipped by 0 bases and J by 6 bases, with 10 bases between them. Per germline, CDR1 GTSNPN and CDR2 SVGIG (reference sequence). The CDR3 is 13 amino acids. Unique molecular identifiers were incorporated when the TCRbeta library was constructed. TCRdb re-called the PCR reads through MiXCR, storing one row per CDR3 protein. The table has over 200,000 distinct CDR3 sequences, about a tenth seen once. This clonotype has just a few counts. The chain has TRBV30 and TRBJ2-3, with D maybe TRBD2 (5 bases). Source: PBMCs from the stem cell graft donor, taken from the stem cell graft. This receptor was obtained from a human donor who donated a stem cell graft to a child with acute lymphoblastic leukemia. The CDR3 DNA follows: TGTGCCTGGAGTGTAAGGTTAGCGGATACGCAGTATTTT. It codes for CAWSVRLADTQYF. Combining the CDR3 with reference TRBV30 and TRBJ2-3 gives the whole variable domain SQTIHQWPATLVQPVGSPLSLECTVEGTSNPNLYWYRQAAGRGLQLLFYSVGIGQISSEVPQNLSASRPQDRQFILSSKKLLLSDSGFYLCAWSVRLADTQYFGPGTRLTVL.